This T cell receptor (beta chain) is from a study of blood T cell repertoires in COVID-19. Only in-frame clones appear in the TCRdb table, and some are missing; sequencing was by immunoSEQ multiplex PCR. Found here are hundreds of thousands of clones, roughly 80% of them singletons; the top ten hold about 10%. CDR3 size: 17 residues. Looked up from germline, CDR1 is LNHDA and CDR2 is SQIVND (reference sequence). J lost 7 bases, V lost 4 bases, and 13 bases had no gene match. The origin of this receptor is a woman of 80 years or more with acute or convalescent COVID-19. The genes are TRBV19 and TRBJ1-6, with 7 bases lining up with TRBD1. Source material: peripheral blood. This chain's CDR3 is CASSRNPGQVANSPLHF. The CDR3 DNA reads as TGTGCCAGTAGTAGGAACCCCGGACAGGTTGCGAATTCACCCCTCCACTTT.